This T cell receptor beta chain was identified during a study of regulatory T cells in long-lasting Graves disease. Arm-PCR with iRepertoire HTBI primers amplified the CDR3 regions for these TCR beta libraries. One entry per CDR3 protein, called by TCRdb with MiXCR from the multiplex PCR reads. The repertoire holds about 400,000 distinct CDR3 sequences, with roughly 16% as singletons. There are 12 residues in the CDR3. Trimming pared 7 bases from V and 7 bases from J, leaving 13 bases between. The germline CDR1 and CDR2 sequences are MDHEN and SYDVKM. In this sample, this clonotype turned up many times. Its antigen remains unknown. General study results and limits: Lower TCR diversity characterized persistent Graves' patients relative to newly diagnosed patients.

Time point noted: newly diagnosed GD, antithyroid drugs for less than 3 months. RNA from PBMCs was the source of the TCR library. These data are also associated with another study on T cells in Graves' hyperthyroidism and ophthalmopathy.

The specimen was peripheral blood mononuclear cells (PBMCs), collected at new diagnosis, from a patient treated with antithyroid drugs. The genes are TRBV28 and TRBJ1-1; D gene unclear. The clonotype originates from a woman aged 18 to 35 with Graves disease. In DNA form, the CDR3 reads TGTGCCAGCACCCCATTAAAGGGTGAAGCTTTCTTT. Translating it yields CASTPLKGEAFF.